Below, one T cell receptor (beta chain) is given with its context. Here immunoSEQ multiplex PCR was the method, and the copy in TCRdb shows in-frame clones only, minus some. The sample shows approximately 40,000 clones, 89% of them seen only once. This sample was included in a study of T cell changes during pregnancy in multiple sclerosis. The ends were cut back, 5 bases at V and 5 bases at J, with 12 bases in the middle. The CDR3 extends over 13 amino acids. Germline lookup yields CDR1 MNHEY and CDR2 SVGAGI. This receptor was obtained from a female donor with multiple sclerosis, enrolled in a pregnancy study. Sequencing used CD8+ T cells from peripheral blood mononuclear cells, obtained in the third trimester of pregnancy. The rearrangement uses TRBV6-5 and TRBJ2-5, with a possible D match to TRBD1 (5 bases). The CDR3 region is CASSPSGYETQYF. The DNA for the CDR3 is TGTGCCAGCAGTCCTTCAGGGTATGAGACCCAGTACTTC.